This paragraph reports one T cell receptor beta chain. Its antigen remains unidentified. A J-beta primer mix and a sample-barcoded 5' primer were used in a second PCR of roughly 6 to 12 cycles. TCRdb called the 5' RACE reads again in MiXCR, with one record for every CDR3 protein. The sample gives around 1,000,000 distinct CDR3 sequences, roughly 24% of which show up once; about 0.69% is in the top ten. This CDR3 spans 15 amino acids. Germline V lookup: CDR1 ENHRY, CDR2 SYGVKD. The data were taken from a study of blood T cells in healthy people across ages. Overall study findings and caveats: Older individuals had lower TCR beta diversity per million T cells (the decline was roughly linear).

A further study also used this sample, focusing on T cells of mothers and their children.

Sequencing used blood. This clonotype was sampled from a girl aged 2 to 10 in good health. This chain links TRBV10-3 with TRBJ2-1; the D call may be TRBD1 or TRBD2 (6 bases each). The last part of the DNA fits TRBJ2-7 better; the J call may be wrong. The CDR3 is CAIGPGGLAGYEQYF. In DNA form, the CDR3 reads TGTGCCATCGGTCCCGGGGGCCTCGCTGGATACGAGCAGTACTTC.